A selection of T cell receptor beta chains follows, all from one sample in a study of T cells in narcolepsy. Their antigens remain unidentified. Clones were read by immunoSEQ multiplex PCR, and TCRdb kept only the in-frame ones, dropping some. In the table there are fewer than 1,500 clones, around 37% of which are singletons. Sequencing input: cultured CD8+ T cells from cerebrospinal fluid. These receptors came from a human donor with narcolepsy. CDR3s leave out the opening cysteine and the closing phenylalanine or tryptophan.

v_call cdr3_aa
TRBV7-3 ASSLEAGLSGVAAF
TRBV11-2 ASSYVNSYNEQF
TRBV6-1 ASRAFGEGFGGYT
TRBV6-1 ASSEPLGANYGYT
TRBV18 ASSPPGQENIQY
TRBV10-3 AIVAGTSHRELF
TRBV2 ASSSYKRETQY
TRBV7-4 ALGAGLGTEAF
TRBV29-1 SVEGQMNTGELF
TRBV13 ASSVGEGDRWAETQY
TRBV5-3 ASSSGGTEAF
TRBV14 ASSQLRQGNTEAF
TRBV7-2 ASSLVRTDTQY
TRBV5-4 ASSQLASGSGTQY
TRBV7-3 ASSLYQAGGIDNEQF
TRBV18 ASSPDRAYSGNTIY
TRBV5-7 ASSFAPGANYGYT
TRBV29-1 CVVFGGTYGYT
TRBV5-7 ASSFTPGANYGYT
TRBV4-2 ASSQGPQQVISTDTQY
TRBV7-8 ASSLQGARTEAF
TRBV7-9 ASSVTQGNNYGYT
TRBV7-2 ASSSPNRAQGSYNEQF
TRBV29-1 SVEDHGYGYT
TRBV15 ATSARDRVYSPLH
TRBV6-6 ASSPTSGGNYEQY
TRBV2 ALTGTDSYEQY